This T cell receptor (beta chain) was found in a study of T cells in Graves' hyperthyroidism and ophthalmopathy. Amplification targeted TCR beta CDR3 regions from RNA transcripts. First-round RT-PCR of the TCR CDR3 relied on the HTBI primer set. TCRdb re-derived calls from the multiplex PCR reads in MiXCR, one entry per CDR3 protein. Among around 600,000 distinct CDR3 sequences listed, about 14% were seen once. Clinical symptoms, serum thyroxine and TRAb, thyroid ultrasound and orbital computed tomography together formed the diagnostic basis. CDR1 is SGHRS and CDR2 is YFSETQ in the germline V gene. The CDR3 spans 14 residues. Unmatched junction bases numbered 3, after V lost 4 bases and J lost 5 bases. This clonotype appeared many times.

V usage is TRBV5-1 and J usage is TRBJ2-1, with 10 bases fitting TRBD2. The sample taken for sequencing was blood. This clonotype was obtained from a woman between 45 and 60 years old with Graves' ophthalmopathy. This CDR3 reads CASSPGLANNEQFF. The CDR3 DNA sequence: TGCGCCAGCAGCCCGGGACTAGCGAACAATGAGCAGTTCTTC.